Shown below are 2 T cell receptor beta chains from a single sample sequenced in a study of cytomegalovirus exposure and HLA in healthy donors. Amplification used 60 Vbeta primers and 13 Jbeta primers. Profiled with immunoSEQ multiplex PCR; TCRdb holds only in-frame clones, not every one. This table holds roughly 100,000 clones, roughly 15% found once. The sample was PBMCs. The receptors derive from a female donor in good health and CMV-seronegative.

The chain combines TRBV4-3 with TRBJ1-6; TRBD1 matches 7 bases. Per the germline V gene, CDR1 is LGHNA and CDR2 is YSLEER. Trimming cost V 1 base and J 5 bases; bases outside gene matches: 2. The CDR3 runs 15 residues. The CDR3 sequence is CASSQGTGDNSPLHF. CDR3 nucleotide sequence: TGCGCCAGCAGCCAAGGGACAGGAGATAATTCACCCCTCCACTTT.

This clone was detected a few times. V gene TRBV7-6 combines with J gene TRBJ2-7; D gene ambiguous. The CDR3 sequence is 13 residues long. Trimming stripped 6 bases from V and 9 bases from J, with 18 bases between. Germline V gene sequence: CDR1 SGHVS, CDR2 FNYEAQ. CDR3 sequence: CASSPRMLAGQYF. The CDR3 DNA follows: TGTGCCAGCAGTCCCCGGATGTTAGCCGGGCAGTACTTC.